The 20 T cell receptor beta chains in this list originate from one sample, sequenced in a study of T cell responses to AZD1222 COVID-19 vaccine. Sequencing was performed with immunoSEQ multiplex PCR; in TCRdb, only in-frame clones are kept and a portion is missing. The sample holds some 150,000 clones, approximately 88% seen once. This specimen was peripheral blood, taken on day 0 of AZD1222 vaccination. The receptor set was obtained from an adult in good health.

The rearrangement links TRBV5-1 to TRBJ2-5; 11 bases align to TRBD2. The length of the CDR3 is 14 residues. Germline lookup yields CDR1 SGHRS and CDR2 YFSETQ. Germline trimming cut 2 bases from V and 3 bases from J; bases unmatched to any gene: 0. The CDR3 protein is CASSLLAGEETQYF. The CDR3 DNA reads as TGCGCCAGCAGCTTACTAGCGGGAGAAGAGACCCAGTACTTC. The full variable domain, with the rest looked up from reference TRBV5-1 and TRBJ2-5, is KAGVTQTPRYLIKTRGQQVTLSCSPISGHRSVSWYQQTPGQGLQFLFEYFSETQRNKGNFPGRFSGRQFSNSRSEMNVSTLELGDSALYLCASSLLAGEETQYFGPGTRLLVL.

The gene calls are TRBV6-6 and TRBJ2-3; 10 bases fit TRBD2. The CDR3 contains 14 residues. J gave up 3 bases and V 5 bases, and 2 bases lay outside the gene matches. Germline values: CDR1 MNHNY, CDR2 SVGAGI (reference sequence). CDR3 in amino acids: CASSRAGGTDTQYF. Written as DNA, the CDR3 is TGTGCCAGCAGTCGAGCGGGGGGGACAGATACGCAGTATTTT.

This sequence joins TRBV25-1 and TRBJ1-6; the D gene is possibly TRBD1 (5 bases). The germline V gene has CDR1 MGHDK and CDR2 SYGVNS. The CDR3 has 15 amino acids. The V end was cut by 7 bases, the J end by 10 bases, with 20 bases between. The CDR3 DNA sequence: TGTGCCAGCACCCCACTCGGCGGGGGGGACTCACCCCTCCACTTT. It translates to CASTPLGGGDSPLHF.

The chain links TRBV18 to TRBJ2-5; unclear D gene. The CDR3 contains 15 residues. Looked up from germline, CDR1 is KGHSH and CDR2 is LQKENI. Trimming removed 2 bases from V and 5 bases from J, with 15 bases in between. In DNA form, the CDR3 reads TGTGCCAGCTCACCAAGTAATCCGGCTGGGGAGACCCAGTACTTC. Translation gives CASSPSNPAGETQYF. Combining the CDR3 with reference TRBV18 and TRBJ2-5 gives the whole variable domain NAGVMQNPRHLVRRRGQEARLRCSPMKGHSHVYWYRQLPEEGLKFMVYLQKENIIDESGMPKERFSAEFPKEGPSILRIQQVVRGDSAAYFCASSPSNPAGETQYFGPGTRLLVL.

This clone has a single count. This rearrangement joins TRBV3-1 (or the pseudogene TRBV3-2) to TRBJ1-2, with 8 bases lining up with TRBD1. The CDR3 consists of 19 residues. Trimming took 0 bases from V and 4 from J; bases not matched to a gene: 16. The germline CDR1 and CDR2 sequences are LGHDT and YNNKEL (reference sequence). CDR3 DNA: TGTGCCAGCAGCCAAGACGGTTTTTGGGGGACAGGCGAACTCTATGGCTACACCTTC. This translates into CASSQDGFWGTGELYGYTF.

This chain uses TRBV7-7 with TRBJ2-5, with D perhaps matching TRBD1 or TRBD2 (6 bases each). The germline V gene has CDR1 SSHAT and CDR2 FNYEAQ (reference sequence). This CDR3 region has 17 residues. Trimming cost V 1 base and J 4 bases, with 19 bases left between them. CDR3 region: CASSLDPPWGAGETQYF. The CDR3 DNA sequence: TGTGCCAGCAGCTTAGACCCCCCCTGGGGGGCAGGAGAGACCCAGTACTTC.

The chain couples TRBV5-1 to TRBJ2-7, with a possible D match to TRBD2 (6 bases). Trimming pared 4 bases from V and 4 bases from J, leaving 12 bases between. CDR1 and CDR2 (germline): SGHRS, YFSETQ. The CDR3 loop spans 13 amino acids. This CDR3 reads CASSLPEGYEQYF. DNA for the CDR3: TGCGCCAGCAGCCTACCGGAGGGGTACGAGCAGTACTTC.

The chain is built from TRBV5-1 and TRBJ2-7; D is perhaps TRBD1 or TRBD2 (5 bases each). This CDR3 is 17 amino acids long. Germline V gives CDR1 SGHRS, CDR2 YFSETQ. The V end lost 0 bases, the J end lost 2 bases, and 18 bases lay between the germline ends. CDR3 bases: TGCGCCAGCAGCTTGGGGAATACCGGGACCGGCGCCTACGAGCAGTACTTC. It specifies CASSLGNTGTGAYEQYF.

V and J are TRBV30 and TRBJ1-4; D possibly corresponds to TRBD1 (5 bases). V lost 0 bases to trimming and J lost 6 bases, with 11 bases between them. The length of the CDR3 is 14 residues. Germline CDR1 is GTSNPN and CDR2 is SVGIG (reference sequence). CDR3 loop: CAWSVGGGDEKLFF. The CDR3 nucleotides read TGTGCCTGGAGTGTAGGAGGAGGGGATGAAAAACTGTTTTTT.

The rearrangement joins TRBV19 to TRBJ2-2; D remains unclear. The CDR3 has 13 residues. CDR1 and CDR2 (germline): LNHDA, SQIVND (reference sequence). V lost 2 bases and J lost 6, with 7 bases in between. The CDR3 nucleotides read TGTGCCAGTAGTATATCCGGGTCCGGGGAGCTGTTTTTT. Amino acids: CASSISGSGELFF. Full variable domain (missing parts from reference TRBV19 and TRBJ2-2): DGGITQSPKYLFRKEGQNVTLSCEQNLNHDAMYWYRQDPGQGLRLIYYSQIVNDFQKGDIAEGYSVSREKKESFPLTVTSAQKNPTAFYLCASSISGSGELFFGEGSRLTVL.

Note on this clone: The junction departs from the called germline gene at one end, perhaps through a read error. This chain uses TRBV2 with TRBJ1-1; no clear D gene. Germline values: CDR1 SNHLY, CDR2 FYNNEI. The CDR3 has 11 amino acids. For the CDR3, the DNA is TGTGCCAGCAGTGAAGCGGCTGAGGCTTTCTTT. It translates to CASSEAAEAFF.

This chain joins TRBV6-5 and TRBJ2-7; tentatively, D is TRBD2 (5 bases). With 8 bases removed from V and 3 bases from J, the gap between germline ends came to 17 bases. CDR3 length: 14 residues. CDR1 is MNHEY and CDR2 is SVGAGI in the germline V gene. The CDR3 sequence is CASPPGEGCYEQYF. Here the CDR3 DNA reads TGTGCCAGCCCTCCCGGCGAGGGCTGCTACGAGCAGTACTTC.

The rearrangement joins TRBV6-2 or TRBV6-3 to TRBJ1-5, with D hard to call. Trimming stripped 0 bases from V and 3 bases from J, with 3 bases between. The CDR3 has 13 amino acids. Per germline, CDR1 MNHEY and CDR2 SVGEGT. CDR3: CASSYSPNQPQHF. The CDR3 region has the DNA TGTGCCAGCAGTTACTCCCCCAATCAGCCCCAGCATTTT.

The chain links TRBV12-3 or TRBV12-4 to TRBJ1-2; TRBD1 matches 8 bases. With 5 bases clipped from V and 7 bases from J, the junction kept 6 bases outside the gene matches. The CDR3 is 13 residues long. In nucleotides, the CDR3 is TGTGCCAGCAGTCCACAGGGGGAAGGTGGCTACACCTTC. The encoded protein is CASSPQGEGGYTF.

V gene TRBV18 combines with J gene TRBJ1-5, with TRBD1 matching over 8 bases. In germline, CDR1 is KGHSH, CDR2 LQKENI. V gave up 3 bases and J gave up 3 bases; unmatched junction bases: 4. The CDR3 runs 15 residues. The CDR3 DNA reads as TGTGCCAGCTCACCCAGACAGGGGCACAATCAGCCCCAGCATTTT. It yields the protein CASSPRQGHNQPQHF.

The CDR3 reads CASSISGRGNSPLHF. Written as DNA, the CDR3 is TGTGCCAGTAGTATATCGGGGAGGGGGAATTCACCCCTCCACTTT. The rearrangement links TRBV19 to TRBJ1-6, with a weak D call TRBD1 (6 bases). The CDR3 contains 15 residues. Trimming stripped 2 bases from V and 7 bases from J, with 12 bases between. The germline V gene encodes CDR1 LNHDA and CDR2 SQIVND (reference sequence).

CDR3 protein: CASSEVLPPEGNTIYF. In nucleotides, the CDR3 is TGTGCCAGCAGTGAAGTTTTACCCCCGGAGGGAAACACCATATATTTT. The chain is built from TRBV6-1 and TRBJ1-3; no definite D call. Trimming removed 1 base from V and 4 bases from J, with 14 bases in between. The CDR3 has 16 residues. In germline, CDR1 is MNHNS, CDR2 SASEGT.

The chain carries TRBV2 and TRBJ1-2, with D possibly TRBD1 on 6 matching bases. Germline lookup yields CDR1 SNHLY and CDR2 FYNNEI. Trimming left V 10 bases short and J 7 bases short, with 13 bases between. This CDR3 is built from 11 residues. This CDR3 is CANMGGSGYTF. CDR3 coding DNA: TGTGCCAACATGGGGGGCTCTGGCTACACCTTC.

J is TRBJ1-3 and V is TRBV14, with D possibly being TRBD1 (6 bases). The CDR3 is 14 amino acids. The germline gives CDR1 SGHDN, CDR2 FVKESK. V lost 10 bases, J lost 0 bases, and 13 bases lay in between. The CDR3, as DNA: TGTGCCACCCAGGGGCCGACCTCTGGAAACACCATATATTTT. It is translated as CATQGPTSGNTIYF.

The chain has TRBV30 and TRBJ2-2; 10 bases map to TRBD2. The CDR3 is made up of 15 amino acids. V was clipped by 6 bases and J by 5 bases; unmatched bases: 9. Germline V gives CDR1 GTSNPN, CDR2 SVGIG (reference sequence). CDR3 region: CACQLAGGPTGELFF. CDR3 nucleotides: TGTGCCTGTCAATTAGCGGGGGGCCCGACCGGGGAGCTGTTTTTT.